Below are 23 T cell receptor beta chains sequenced from a single sample in a study of response to subunit inactivated influenza vaccine (dated by TCRdb to 2016 to 2019). The label giving this sample's time point can be read as: more than 40 days after influenza vaccine administration. Libraries were built with RT-PCR. The sequencer was an Illumina HiSeq 2500. TCRdb took the public reads, trimmed them with fastp at Q25, ran MiXCR for clone calling and kept in-frame beta chains. All rows with the same CDR3 protein become a single entry with the most common DNA and genes. The sample includes 450,000 to 500,000 distinct CDR3 sequences, with roughly 9.7% observed a single time. Clones ranked in the top ten supply approximately 12% of the sample. Specimen: PBMCs from blood, collected roughly 46 days after vaccination. Source of these receptors: a man aged 50-59 years who received an inactivated influenza vaccine. Donor details come from another sample of the same person, matched by shared clones.

This clonotype has at least ten counts. The CDR3 DNA sequence: TGTGCCAGCAGGAGGGGACTCGGGGCCAATCAGCCCCAGCATTTT. Protein: CASRRGLGANQPQHF. The chain carries TRBV12-3 or TRBV12-4 and TRBJ1-5; TRBD1 might be the D (5 bases). The CDR3 is 15 amino acids. The V end was cut by 6 bases, the J end by 3 bases, with 15 bases between.

J is TRBJ2-2 and V is TRBV9; the D gene is possibly TRBD1 (6 bases). The V end was cut by 0 bases, the J end by 6 bases, with 12 bases between. The germline CDR1 and CDR2 sequences are SGDLS and YYNGEE. The CDR3 runs to 15 residues. The CDR3 DNA follows: TGTGCCAGCAGCGTAGGACAGGTCTCGGCCGGGGAGCTGTTTTTT. It yields the protein CASSVGQVSAGELFF.

The chain is built from TRBV7-2 and TRBJ2-7, with 11 bases lining up with TRBD2. Per germline, CDR1 SGHTA and CDR2 FQGNSA. The ends lost 2 bases at V and 1 base at J; junction bases unmatched: 16. CDR3 length: 20 residues. This CDR3 reads CASSLSDFLAGGRSSYEQYF. CDR3 DNA sequence: TGTGCCAGCAGCTTAAGCGACTTTCTAGCGGGGGGACGATCATCCTACGAGCAGTACTTC.

The chain employs TRBV12-3 or TRBV12-4 and TRBJ1-2; 8 bases match TRBD1. The CDR3 loop spans 13 amino acids. The V and J ends lost 5 bases and 7 bases, in that order; junction bases with no gene match: 6. The CDR3 nucleotides read TGTGCCAGCAGTAACCTCAGGGGGCTTGGCTACACCTTC. Translation gives CASSNLRGLGYTF.

This clonotype was seen a handful of times. CDR3 in DNA: TGTGCCAGCAGTTTCCCCTCTAGGGGGATTCGCGATGAGCAGTTCTTC. The encoded protein is CASSFPSRGIRDEQFF. The gene calls are TRBV28 and TRBJ2-1, with D possibly matching TRBD1 (6 bases). The CDR3 spans 16 residues. Germline V CDR1 and CDR2: MDHEN, SYDVKM. Trimming stripped 3 bases from V and 8 bases from J, with 20 bases between. Filled out from reference TRBV28 and TRBJ2-1, the complete variable domain reads DVKVTQSSRYLVKRTGEKVFLECVQDMDHENMFWYRQDPGLGLRLIYFSYDVKMKEKGDIPEGYSVSREKKERFSLILESASTNQTSMYLCASSFPSRGIRDEQFFGPGTRLTVL.

This clonotype was recorded at least ten times. V and J are TRBV6-2 or TRBV6-3 and TRBJ2-3; 12 bases are a match to TRBD2. Germline CDR1 and CDR2: MNHEY and SVGEGT. The length of the CDR3 is 17 residues. Trimming at V came to 5 bases and at J to 2 bases, leaving 8 bases not matched to a gene. CDR3 loop: CASSLWTSGTYTDTQYF. Written as DNA, the CDR3 is TGTGCCAGCAGTCTTTGGACTAGCGGGACTTACACAGATACGCAGTATTTT.

The table lists this clonotype with a few counts. This chain joins TRBV6-5 and TRBJ2-7; TRBD1 matches at 9 bases. The CDR3 is made up of 13 amino acids. Germline V lookup: CDR1 MNHEY, CDR2 SVGAGI. The ends lost 2 bases at V and 5 bases at J; junction bases unmatched: 1. In DNA form, the CDR3 reads TGTGCCAGCAGTTACCGGGACAGGGACGAGCAGTACTTC. Amino acid sequence: CASSYRDRDEQYF.

This chain links TRBV5-1 with TRBJ2-3, with TRBD2 identical over 11 bases. Germline lookup yields CDR1 SGHRS and CDR2 YFSETQ. CDR3 length: 20 amino acids. V shed 1 base, J shed 3 bases, and the junction held 16 bases outside the gene matches. The CDR3 region has the DNA TGCGCCAGCAGCTTGTTTTTTTTAAAAAGACTAGCGGGACCTACAGATACGCAGTATTTT. It specifies CASSLFFLKRLAGPTDTQYF.

For this clonotype: An end of the junction differs from the germline gene, which may be a read error. The chain combines TRBV12-3 or TRBV12-4 with TRBJ1-2, with TRBD1 as a possible D gene (6 bases). The CDR3 length is 14 residues. The CDR3 sequence is CASSLTAGEVYGSF. The CDR3 DNA is TGTGCCAGCAGTTTAACGGCAGGGGAAGTTTATGGATCCTTC.

V gene TRBV5-4 combines with J gene TRBJ2-1; D unresolved. Germline CDR1 reads SGHNT; CDR2 reads YYREEE (reference sequence). Deletions cut 5 bases from V and 3 bases from J, with 9 bases between. This CDR3 is 13 amino acids long. This chain's CDR3 is CASRPSVYNEQFF. The CDR3 region has the DNA TGTGCCAGCAGGCCCAGCGTCTACAATGAGCAGTTCTTC. Full variable domain (remainder filled in from reference TRBV5-4 and TRBJ2-1): ETGVTQSPTHLIKTRGQQVTLRCSSQSGHNTVSWYQQALGQGPQFIFQYYREEENGRGNFPPRFSGLQFPNYSSELNVNALELDDSALYLCASRPSVYNEQFFGPGTRLTVL.

As concerns this clonotype: This clone may be a read error of a much larger clone one base away. The chain carries TRBV24-1 and TRBJ2-1; D remains unclear. This CDR3 comprises 16 residues. The germline gives CDR1 KGHDR, CDR2 SFDVKD. The CDR3 DNA sequence: TGTGCCAGCAGTGATTTTTATTCAGGAGTCCACAATGAGCAGTTCTTC. Its protein product is CASSDFYSGVHNEQFF.

In this sample, this clonotype turned up a few times. The chain links TRBV7-6 to TRBJ2-7; 11 nucleotides agree with TRBD2. The CDR3 has 15 amino acids. Germline V gene sequence: CDR1 SGHVS, CDR2 FNYEAQ. V shed 5 bases and J 3 bases; nucleotides not matched to a gene: 6. The CDR3 here is CASSLTSGSIYEQYF. The CDR3 DNA reads TGTGCCAGCAGCCTTACTAGCGGGAGTATCTACGAGCAGTACTTC.

This clonotype was seen more than once but under ten times. The rearrangement joins TRBV28 to TRBJ2-7; D ambiguous. V was pared by 2 bases and J by 0 bases, with 8 bases between. This CDR3 is 14 amino acids long. CDR1 MDHEN and CDR2 SYDVKM come from the germline V gene. The CDR3, as DNA: TGTGCCAGCAGTTTAAGGACGTACTCCTACGAGCAGTACTTC. Protein product: CASSLRTYSYEQYF. Looking up the rest from reference TRBV28 and TRBJ2-7 gives the full variable domain: DVKVTQSSRYLVKRTGEKVFLECVQDMDHENMFWYRQDPGLGLRLIYFSYDVKMKEKGDIPEGYSVSREKKERFSLILESASTNQTSMYLCASSLRTYSYEQYFGPGTRLTVT.

This clonotype was seen only a few times. V is TRBV6-5 and J is TRBJ2-7; 7 bases match TRBD1. Germline assignment: CDR1 MNHEY and CDR2 SVGAGI. After removal of 0 bases from V and 1 base from J, the junction contained 3 bases not matched to a gene. CDR3 size: 15 residues. The CDR3 sequence is CASSYSKQGSYEQYF. CDR3 nucleotides: TGTGCCAGCAGTTACTCGAAACAGGGGTCCTACGAGCAGTACTTC.

This clonotype occurred many times. The chain couples TRBV7-6 to TRBJ2-1; no clear D gene. The germline V gene encodes CDR1 SGHVS and CDR2 FNYEAQ. With 3 bases removed from V and 7 bases from J, the gap between germline ends came to 7 bases. The CDR3 runs 12 residues. CDR3 DNA sequence: TGTGCCAGCAGCTTTTCTGTAAATGAGCAGTTCTTC. As protein: CASSFSVNEQFF.

The rearrangement links TRBV27 to TRBJ1-5; TRBD1 agrees at 8 bases. Germline V gene lookup returns CDR1 MNHEY and CDR2 SMNVEV (reference sequence). CDR3 length: 16 residues. Trimming took 7 bases from V and 0 from J; bases not matched to a gene: 8. Written as DNA, the CDR3 is TGTGCCAGCAAAAATACAGGGGGAGCTAGCAATCAGCCCCAGCATTTT. Translating gives CASKNTGGASNQPQHF.

The chain is built from TRBV5-1 and TRBJ2-1; 7 nucleotides line up with TRBD1. V was clipped by 4 bases and J by 3 bases; unmatched bases: 10. The CDR3 is 16 amino acids. Per germline, CDR1 SGHRS and CDR2 YFSETQ. The CDR3 sequence: CASSADPGTVYNEQFF. CDR3 sequence (DNA): TGCGCCAGCAGCGCCGACCCCGGGACAGTCTACAATGAGCAGTTCTTC.

This clonotype was counted at least ten times. The chain uses TRBV20-1 and TRBJ2-1; a possible D gene is TRBD2 (6 bases). The CDR3 is 14 amino acids. Trimming stripped 3 bases from V and 9 bases from J, with 18 bases between. The germline CDR1 and CDR2 sequences are DFQATT and SNEGSKA (reference sequence). The CDR3 DNA sequence: TGCAGTGCTAGTCGGCTAGCGTATTGGAGTGAGCAGTTCTTC. This sequence encodes CSASRLAYWSEQFF.

This clonotype came up a few times. The chain recombines TRBV6-1 with TRBJ2-7, with a weak D call TRBD1 (5 bases). The germline gives CDR1 MNHNS, CDR2 SASEGT. Trimming left V 7 bases short and J 0 bases short, with 10 bases between. The CDR3 contains 13 residues. CDR3 DNA: TGTGCCAGCAAGGCAGGGATCTCCTACGAGCAGTACTTC. This sequence encodes CASKAGISYEQYF.

V is TRBV7-9 and J is TRBJ1-2; 7 bases are shared with TRBD1. CDR1 is SEHNR, CDR2 FQNEAQ, per germline (reference sequence). With 3 bases clipped from V and 7 bases from J, the junction kept 2 bases outside the gene matches. The CDR3 extends over 12 amino acids. Written as DNA, the CDR3 is TGTGCCAGCAGCTTGGACAGGACTGGCTACACCTTC. Amino acid sequence: CASSLDRTGYTF.

The chain joins TRBV27 to TRBJ2-3; tentative D call: TRBD2 (5 bases). CDR3 length: 15 residues. CDR1 is MNHEY and CDR2 is SMNVEV in the germline V gene (reference sequence). Trimming pared 1 base from V and 6 bases from J, leaving 14 bases between. The CDR3 bases are TGTGCCAGCAGTTTATTTGGCGGGTACGCCGATACGCAGTATTTT. It translates to CASSLFGGYADTQYF.

The rearrangement links TRBV20-1 to TRBJ2-5; the match to TRBD1 covers 8 bases. CDR1 DFQATT and CDR2 SNEGSKA come from the germline V gene (reference sequence). J was trimmed by 4 bases and V by 5 bases; bases with no gene match: 9. The CDR3 covers 14 residues. As DNA, the CDR3 is TGCAGTGCTTCACGCCACGGACAGGGAGAGACCCAGTACTTC. Its translation: CSASRHGQGETQYF.

This clonotype was seen only a few times. The V call is TRBV5-1, the J call TRBJ2-5; D not resolved. Trimming stripped 0 bases from V and 0 bases from J, with 12 bases between. The length of the CDR3 is 16 residues. Germline V gene sequence: CDR1 SGHRS, CDR2 YFSETQ. CDR3 coding DNA: TGCGCCAGCAGCTTGGCCGGCGCCGTGTACCAAGAGACCCAGTACTTC. It yields the protein CASSLAGAVYQETQYF.